This TCR beta chain was obtained from a study of blood T cell repertoires in COVID-19. About the study: PBMCs, B-cell-depleted T cells, or T cells provided the cDNA or gDNA that made up the material.

V was shortened by 3 bases and J by 5 bases, with 15 bases between the two germline ends. The CDR3 is 14 residues long. Germline V gene lookup returns CDR1 SGHRS and CDR2 YFSETQ. Original processing notes: Estimation of nucleated cell counts was performed using reference gene primer amplification. Profiled with immunoSEQ multiplex PCR; TCRdb holds only in-frame clones, not every one. V and J calls plus clone size are reproduced from that table; the DNA served to infer D and trimming. The repertoire holds some 80,000 clones, with approximately 87% as singletons. This TCR was recovered from a human donor in a cohort sampled during active COVID-19. Sequenced sample: peripheral blood. V gene TRBV5-1 combines with J gene TRBJ2-7, with D perhaps matching TRBD1 (6 bases). The CDR3 is CASSSDQGLDEQYF. The CDR3 DNA is TGCGCCAGCAGCTCTGACCAGGGGCTTGACGAGCAGTACTTC.